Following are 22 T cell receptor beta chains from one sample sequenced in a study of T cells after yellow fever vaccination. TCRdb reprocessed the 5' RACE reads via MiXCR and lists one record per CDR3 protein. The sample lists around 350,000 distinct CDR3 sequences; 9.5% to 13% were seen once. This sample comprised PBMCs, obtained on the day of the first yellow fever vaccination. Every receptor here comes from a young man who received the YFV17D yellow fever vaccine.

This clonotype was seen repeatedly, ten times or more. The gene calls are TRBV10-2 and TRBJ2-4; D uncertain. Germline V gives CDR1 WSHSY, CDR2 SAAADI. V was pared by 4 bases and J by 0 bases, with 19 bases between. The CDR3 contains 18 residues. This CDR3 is CASSGPWSSPSAKNIQYF. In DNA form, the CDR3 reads TGCGCCAGCAGTGGTCCCTGGTCAAGCCCATCAGCCAAAAACATTCAGTACTTC.

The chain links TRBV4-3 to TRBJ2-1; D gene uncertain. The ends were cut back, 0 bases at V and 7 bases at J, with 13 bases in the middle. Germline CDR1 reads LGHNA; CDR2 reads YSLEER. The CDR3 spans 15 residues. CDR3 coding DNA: TGCGCCAGCAGCCAAGAGCTTCCCCGCCCAAATGAGCAGTTCTTC. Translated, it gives CASSQELPRPNEQFF.

CDR3 protein: CSARIGGGIETQYF. DNA of the CDR3: TGCAGTGCTAGAATTGGGGGGGGGATAGAGACCCAGTACTTC. The genes are TRBV20-1 and TRBJ2-5; 7 positions agree with TRBD2. V shed 2 bases, J shed 4 bases, and the junction held 7 bases outside the gene matches. The CDR3 is 14 amino acids. Germline V gene data show CDR1 as DFQATT and CDR2 as SNEGSKA (reference sequence).

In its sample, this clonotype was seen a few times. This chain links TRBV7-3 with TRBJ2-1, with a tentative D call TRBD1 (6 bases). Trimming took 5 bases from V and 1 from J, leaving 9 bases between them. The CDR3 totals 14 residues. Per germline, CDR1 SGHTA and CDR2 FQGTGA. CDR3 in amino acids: CASSRGQSYNEQFF. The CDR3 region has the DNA TGTGCCAGCAGCCGTGGACAGTCCTACAATGAGCAGTTCTTC.

The CDR3 DNA follows: TGCGCCAGCAGCACAGCCGGGCCATCCTACAATGAGCAGTTCTTC. It encodes CASSTAGPSYNEQFF. The chain links TRBV5-1 to TRBJ2-1, with D hard to call. Looked up from germline, CDR1 is SGHRS and CDR2 is YFSETQ. Trimming took 4 bases from V and 1 from J, leaving 12 bases between them. The CDR3 is made up of 15 amino acids. The full variable domain, with the rest looked up from reference TRBV5-1 and TRBJ2-1, is KAGVTQTPRYLIKTRGQQVTLSCSPISGHRSVSWYQQTPGQGLQFLFEYFSETQRNKGNFPGRFSGRQFSNSRSEMNVSTLELGDSALYLCASSTAGPSYNEQFFGPGTRLTVL.

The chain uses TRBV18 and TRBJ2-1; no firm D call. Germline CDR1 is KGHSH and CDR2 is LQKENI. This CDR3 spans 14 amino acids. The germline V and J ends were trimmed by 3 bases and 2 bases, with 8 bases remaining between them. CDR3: CASSPWTAYNEQFF. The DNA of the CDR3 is TGTGCCAGCTCACCCTGGACGGCCTACAATGAGCAGTTCTTC. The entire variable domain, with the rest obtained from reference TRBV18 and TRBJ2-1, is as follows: NAGVMQNPRHLVRRRGQEARLRCSPMKGHSHVYWYRQLPEEGLKFMVYLQKENIIDESGMPKERFSAEFPKEGPSILRIQQVVRGDSAAYFCASSPWTAYNEQFFGPGTRLTVL.

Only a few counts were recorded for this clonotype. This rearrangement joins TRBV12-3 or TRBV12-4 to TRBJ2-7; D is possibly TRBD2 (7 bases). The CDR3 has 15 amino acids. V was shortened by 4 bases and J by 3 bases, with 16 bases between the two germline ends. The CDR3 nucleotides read TGTGCCAGCAGTTCCGGTGGGGGGGGGCTCTACGAGCAGTACTTC. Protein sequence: CASSSGGGGLYEQYF.

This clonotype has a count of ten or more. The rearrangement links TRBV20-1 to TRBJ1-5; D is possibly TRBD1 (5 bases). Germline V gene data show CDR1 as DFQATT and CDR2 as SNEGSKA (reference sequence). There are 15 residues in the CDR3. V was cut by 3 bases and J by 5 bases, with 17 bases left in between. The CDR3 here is CSARLQGRVHQPQHF. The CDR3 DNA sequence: TGCAGTGCTAGGCTACAAGGCAGGGTACATCAGCCCCAGCATTTT.

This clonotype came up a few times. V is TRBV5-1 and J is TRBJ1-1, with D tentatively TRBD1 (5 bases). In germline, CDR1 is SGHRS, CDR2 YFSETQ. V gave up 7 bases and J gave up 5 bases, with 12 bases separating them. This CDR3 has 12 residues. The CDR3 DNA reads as TGCGCCAGCCGTGAAGACAGAACTGAAGCTTTCTTT. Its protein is CASREDRTEAFF.

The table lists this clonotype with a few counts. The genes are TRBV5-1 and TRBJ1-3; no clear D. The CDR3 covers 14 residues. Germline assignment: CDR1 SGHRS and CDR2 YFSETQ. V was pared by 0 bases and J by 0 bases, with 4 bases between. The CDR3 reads CASSLDTSGNTIYF. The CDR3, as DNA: TGCGCCAGCAGCTTGGACACCTCTGGAAACACCATATATTTT.

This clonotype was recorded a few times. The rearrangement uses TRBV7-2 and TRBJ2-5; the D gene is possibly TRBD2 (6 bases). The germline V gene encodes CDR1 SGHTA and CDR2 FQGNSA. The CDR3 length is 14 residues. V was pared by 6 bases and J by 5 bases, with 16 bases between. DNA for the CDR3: TGTGCCAGCAGGCGGCGGGGCCTTGGGGAGACCCAGTACTTC. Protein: CASRRRGLGETQYF. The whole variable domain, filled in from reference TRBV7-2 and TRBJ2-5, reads GAGVSQSPSNKVTEKGKDVELRCDPISGHTALYWYRQSLGQGLEFLIYFQGNSAPDKSGLPSDRFSAERTGGSVSTLTIQRTQQEDSAVYLCASRRRGLGETQYFGPGTRLLVL.

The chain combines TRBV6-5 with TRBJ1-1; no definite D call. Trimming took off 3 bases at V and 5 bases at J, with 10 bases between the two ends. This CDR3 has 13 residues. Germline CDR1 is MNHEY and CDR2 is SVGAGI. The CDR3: CASSYRMGTEAFF. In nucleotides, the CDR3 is TGTGCCAGCAGTTATAGGATGGGAACTGAAGCTTTCTTT.

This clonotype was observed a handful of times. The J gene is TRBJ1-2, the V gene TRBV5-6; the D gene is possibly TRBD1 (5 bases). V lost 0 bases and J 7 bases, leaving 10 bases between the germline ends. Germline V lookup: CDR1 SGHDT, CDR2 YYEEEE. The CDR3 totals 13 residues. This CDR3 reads CASSLEGDPGYTF. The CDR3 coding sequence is TGTGCCAGCAGCTTGGAAGGGGACCCTGGCTACACCTTC.

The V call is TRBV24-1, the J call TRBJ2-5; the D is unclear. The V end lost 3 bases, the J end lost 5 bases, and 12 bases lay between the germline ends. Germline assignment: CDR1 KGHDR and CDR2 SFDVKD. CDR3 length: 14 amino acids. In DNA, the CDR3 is TGTGCCACCAGTGATGTCTCTGATTTGGAGACCCAGTACTTC. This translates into CATSDVSDLETQYF.

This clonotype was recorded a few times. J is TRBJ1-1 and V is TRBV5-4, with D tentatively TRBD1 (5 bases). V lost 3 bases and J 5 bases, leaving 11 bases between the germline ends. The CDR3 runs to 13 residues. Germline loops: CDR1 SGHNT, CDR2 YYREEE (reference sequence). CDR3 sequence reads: CASSSDKGTEAFF. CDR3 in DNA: TGTGCCAGCAGCTCGGACAAGGGGACTGAAGCTTTCTTT.

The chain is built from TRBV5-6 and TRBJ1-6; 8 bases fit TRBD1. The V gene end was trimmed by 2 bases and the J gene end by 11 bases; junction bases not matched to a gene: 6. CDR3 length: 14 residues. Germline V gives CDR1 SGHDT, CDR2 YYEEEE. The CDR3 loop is CASSLQGVGAPLHF. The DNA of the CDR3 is TGTGCCAGCAGCTTACAGGGGGTTGGGGCACCCCTCCACTTT.

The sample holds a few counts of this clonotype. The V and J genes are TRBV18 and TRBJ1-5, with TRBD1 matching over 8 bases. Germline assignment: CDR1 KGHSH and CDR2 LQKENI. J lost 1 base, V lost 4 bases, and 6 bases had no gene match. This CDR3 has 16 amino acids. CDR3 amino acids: CASSRDYRGSNQPQHF. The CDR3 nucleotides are TGTGCCAGCTCACGAGACTACAGGGGGAGCAATCAGCCCCAGCATTTT.

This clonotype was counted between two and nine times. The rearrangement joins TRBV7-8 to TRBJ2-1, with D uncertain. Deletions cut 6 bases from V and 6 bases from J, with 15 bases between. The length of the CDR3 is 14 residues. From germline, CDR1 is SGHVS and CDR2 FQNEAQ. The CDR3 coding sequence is TGTGCCAGCAGTAAAACTTACGCTAGCAATGAGCAGTTCTTC. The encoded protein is CASSKTYASNEQFF.

CDR3 loop: CASSWTQGNYGYTF. Written as DNA, the CDR3 is TGTGCCAGCAGCTGGACGCAGGGGAACTATGGCTACACCTTC. The V call is TRBV5-4, the J call TRBJ1-2, with D maybe TRBD1 (6 bases). This CDR3 has 14 amino acids. V was pared by 3 bases and J by 2 bases, with 11 bases between. From germline, CDR1 is SGHNT and CDR2 YYREEE (reference sequence).

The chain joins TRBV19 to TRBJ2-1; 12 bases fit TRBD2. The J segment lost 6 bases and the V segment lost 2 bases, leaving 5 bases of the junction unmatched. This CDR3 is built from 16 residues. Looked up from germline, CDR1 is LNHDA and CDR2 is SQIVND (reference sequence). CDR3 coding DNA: TGTGCCAGTAGTATACTAGCGGGGGGGTCTTCCAATGAGCAGTTCTTC. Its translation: CASSILAGGSSNEQFF.

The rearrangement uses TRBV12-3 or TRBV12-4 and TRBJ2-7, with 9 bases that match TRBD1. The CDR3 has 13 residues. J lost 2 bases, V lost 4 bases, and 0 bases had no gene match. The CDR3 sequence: CASSWTGAYEQYF. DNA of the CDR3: TGTGCCAGCAGTTGGACAGGGGCCTACGAGCAGTACTTC.

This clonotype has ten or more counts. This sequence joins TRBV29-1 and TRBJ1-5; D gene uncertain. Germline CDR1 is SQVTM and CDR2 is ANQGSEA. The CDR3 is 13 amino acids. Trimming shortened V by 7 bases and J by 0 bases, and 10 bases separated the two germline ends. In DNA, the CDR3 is TGCAGCGCCCAATGGGATAGCAATCAGCCCCAGCATTTT. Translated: CSAQWDSNQPQHF. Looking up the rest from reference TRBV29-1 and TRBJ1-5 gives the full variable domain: SAVISQKPSRDICQRGTSLTIQCQVDSQVTMMFWYRQQPGQSLTLIATANQGSEATYESGFVIDKFPISRPNLTFSTLTVSNMSPEDSSIYLCSAQWDSNQPQHFGDGTRLSIL.